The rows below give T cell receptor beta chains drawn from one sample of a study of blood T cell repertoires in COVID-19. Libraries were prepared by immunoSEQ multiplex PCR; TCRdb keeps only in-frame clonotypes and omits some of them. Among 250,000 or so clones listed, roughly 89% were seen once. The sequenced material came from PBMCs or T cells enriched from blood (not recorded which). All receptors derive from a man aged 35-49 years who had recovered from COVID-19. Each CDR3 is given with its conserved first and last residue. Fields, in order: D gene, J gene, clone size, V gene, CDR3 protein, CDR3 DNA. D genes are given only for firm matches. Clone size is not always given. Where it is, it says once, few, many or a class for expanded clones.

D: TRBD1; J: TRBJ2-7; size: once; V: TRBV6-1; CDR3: CASSETGQMLNEQYF; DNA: TGTGCCAGCAGTGAGACGGGACAGATGCTTAACGAGCAGTACTTC
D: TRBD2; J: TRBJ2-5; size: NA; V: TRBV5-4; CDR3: CASSLETSGKQETQYF; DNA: TGTGCCAGCAGCTTGGAGACTAGCGGGAAGCAAGAGACCCAGTACTTC
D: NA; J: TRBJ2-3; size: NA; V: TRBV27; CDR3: CASSRRDIGLDTQYF; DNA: TGTGCCAGCAGCCGCCGGGACATCGGATTGGATACGCAGTATTTT
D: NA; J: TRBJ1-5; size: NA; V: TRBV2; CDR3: CASCAESNQPQHF; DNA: TGTGCCAGTTGCGCCGAGAGCAATCAGCCCCAGCATTTT
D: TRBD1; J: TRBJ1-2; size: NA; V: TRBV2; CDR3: CASSVPRDRREQIYGYTF; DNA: TGTGCCAGCAGTGTACCCCGGGACAGACGAGAACAGATCTATGGCTACACCTTC
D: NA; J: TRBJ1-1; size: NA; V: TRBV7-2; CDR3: CASSLGPDRNTEAFF; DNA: TGTGCCAGCAGCTTAGGTCCGGACAGGAACACTGAAGCTTTCTTT
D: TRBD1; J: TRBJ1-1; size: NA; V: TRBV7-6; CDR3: CASSPPRGTDKNTEAFF; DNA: TGTGCCAGCAGCCCACCACGAGGGACAGATAAGAACACTGAAGCTTTCTTT
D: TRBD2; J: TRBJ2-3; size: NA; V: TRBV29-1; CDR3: CSVVGGGTTDTQYF; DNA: TGCAGCGTTGTCGGGGGGGGGACTACAGATACGCAGTATTTT
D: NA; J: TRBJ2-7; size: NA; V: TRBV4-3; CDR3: CASSQAPQGGESEQYF; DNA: TGCGCCAGCAGCCAAGCTCCGCAAGGGGGGGAAAGCGAGCAGTACTTC
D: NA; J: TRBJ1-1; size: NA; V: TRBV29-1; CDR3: CSVDRQNTEAFF; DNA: TGCAGCGTTGACAGGCAGAACACTGAAGCTTTCTTT
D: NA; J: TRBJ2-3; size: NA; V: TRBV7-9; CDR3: CASSRGHVSTDTQYF; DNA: TGTGCCAGCAGCCGGGGTCATGTTAGCACAGATACGCAGTATTTT
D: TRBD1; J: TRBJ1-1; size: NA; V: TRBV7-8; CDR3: CASSLGQGGPRNTEAFF; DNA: TGTGCCAGCAGCTTAGGACAGGGCGGGCCACGTAACACTGAAGCTTTCTTT
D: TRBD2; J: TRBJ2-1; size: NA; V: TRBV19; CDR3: CASRPRAGTSGSSKGSYNEQFF; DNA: TGTGCCAGTAGGCCCCGAGCCGGGACTAGCGGGAGTTCGAAGGGCTCCTACAATGAGCAGTTCTTC
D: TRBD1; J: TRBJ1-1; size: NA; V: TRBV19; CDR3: CASSTPPGQGETEAFF; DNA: TGTGCCAGTAGTACCCCCCCGGGCCAGGGGGAAACTGAAGCTTTCTTT
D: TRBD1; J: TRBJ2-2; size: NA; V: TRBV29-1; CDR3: CSVFTGGNTGELFF; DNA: TGCAGCGTCTTTACAGGGGGGAACACCGGGGAGCTGTTTTTT
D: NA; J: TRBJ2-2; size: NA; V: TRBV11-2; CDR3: CASSPARTGELFF; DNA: TGTGCCAGCAGCCCGGCGAGGACCGGGGAGCTGTTTTTT
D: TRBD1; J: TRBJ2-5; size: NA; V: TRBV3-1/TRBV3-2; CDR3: CASSQRTGTETQYF; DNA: TGTGCCAGCAGCCAACGGACAGGGACGGAGACCCAGTACTTC
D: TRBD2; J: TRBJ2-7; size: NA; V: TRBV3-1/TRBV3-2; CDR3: CASSQAFLAGIYEQYF; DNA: TGTGCCAGCAGCCAAGCCTTTCTAGCGGGGATCTACGAGCAGTACTTC
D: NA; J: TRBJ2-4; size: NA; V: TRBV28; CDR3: CASSLWRQGQAKNIQYF; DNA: TGTGCCAGCAGTTTATGGCGTCAGGGGCAAGCCAAAAACATTCAGTACTTC
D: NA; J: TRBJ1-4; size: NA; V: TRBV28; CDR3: CASSSGANEKLFF; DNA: TGTGCCAGCAGTTCAGGGGCGAATGAAAAACTGTTTTTT
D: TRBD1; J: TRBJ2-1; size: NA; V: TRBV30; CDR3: CAWEPGQGWNEQFF; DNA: TGTGCCTGGGAGCCTGGACAGGGCTGGAATGAGCAGTTCTTC
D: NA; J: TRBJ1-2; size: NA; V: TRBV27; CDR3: CASSLSLQGGYGYTF; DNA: TGTGCCAGCAGTTTATCCCTACAGGGCGGCTATGGCTACACCTTC
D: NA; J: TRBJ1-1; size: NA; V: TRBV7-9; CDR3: CASSLEGRNTEAFF; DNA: TGTGCCAGCAGCTTAGAAGGGAGGAACACTGAAGCTTTCTTT
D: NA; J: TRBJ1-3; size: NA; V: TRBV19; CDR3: CATTDGGGPGNTIYF; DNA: TGTGCCACCACAGATGGGGGAGGACCTGGAAACACCATATATTTT
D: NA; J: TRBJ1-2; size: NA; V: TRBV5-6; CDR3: CASSSQGRQRTNYGYTF; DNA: TGTGCCAGCAGCTCACAAGGGAGGCAGAGGACTAACTATGGCTACACCTTC
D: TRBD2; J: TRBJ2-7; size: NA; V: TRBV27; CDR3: CASSTGTSGREQYF; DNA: TGTGCCAGCAGTACCGGGACTAGTGGGCGCGAGCAGTACTTC
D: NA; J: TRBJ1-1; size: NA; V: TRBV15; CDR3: CATSDTRNTEAFF; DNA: TGTGCCACCAGCGACACCAGGAACACTGAAGCTTTCTTT
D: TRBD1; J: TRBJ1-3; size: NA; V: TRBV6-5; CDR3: CASLDRGTGNTIYF; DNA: TGTGCCAGCCTAGACAGGGGTACTGGAAACACCATATATTTT
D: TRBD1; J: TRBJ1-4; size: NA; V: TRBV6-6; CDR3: CASSYHGTANEKLFF; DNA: TGTGCCAGCAGTTATCACGGGACAGCTAATGAAAAACTGTTTTTT
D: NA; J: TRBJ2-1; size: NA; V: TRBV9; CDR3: CASSVGAGSRSNEQFF; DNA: TGTGCCAGCAGCGTAGGGGCGGGCTCCCGGTCCAATGAGCAGTTCTTC
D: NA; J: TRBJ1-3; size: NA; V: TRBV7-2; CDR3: CASSPRQGYGSGNTIYF; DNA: TGTGCCAGCAGCCCTCGGCAGGGATACGGCTCTGGAAACACCATATATTTT
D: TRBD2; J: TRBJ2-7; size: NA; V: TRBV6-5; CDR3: CASSYSGGGYEQYF; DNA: TGTGCCAGCAGTTATTCGGGGGGAGGTTACGAGCAGTACTTC
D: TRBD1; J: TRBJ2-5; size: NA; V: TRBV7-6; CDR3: CASSLVQGAETQYF; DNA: TGTGCCAGCAGCTTAGTGCAGGGGGCAGAGACCCAGTACTTC
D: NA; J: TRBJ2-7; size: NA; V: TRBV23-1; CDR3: CASSQSRVSYYEQYF; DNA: TGCGCCAGCAGTCAATCGCGGGTGTCTTACTACGAGCAGTACTTC
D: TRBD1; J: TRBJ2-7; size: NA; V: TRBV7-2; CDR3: CASSLVGTGGLDEQYF; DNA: TGTGCCAGCAGCTTAGTAGGGACAGGGGGTCTCGACGAGCAGTACTTC
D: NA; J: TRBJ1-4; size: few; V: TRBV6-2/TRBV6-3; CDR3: CASSYPRTATNEKLFF; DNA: TGTGCCAGCAGTTACCCCCGGACAGCAACTAATGAAAAACTGTTTTTT
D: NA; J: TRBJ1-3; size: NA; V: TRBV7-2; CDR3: CASRAAGNTIYF; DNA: TGTGCCAGCAGAGCGGCTGGAAACACCATATATTTT
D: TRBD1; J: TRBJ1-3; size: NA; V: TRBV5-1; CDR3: CASRATGDPRNTIYF; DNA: TGCGCCAGCAGGGCGACAGGGGACCCCCGAAACACCATATATTTT
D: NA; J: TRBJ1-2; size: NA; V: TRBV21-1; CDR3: CASSKKGVRGGPGYGYTF; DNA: TGTGCCAGCAGCAAAAAGGGTGTTAGGGGAGGACCGGGCTATGGCTACACCTTC
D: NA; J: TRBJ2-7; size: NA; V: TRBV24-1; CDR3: CATSDVLSYEQYF; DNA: TGTGCCACCAGTGATGTATTATCCTACGAGCAGTACTTC
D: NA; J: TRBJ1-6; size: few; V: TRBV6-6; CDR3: CASSFGSSYNSPLHF; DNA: TGTGCCAGCAGTTTTGGGAGCTCCTATAATTCACCCCTCCACTTT
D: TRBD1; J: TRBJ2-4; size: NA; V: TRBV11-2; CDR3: CASSPTTGLKNIQYF; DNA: TGTGCCAGCAGCCCTACGACAGGGTTAAAAAACATTCAGTACTTC
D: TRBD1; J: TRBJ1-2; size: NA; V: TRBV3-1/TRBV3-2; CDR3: CASSNTPGTGSYGYTF; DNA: TGTGCCAGCAGCAATACCCCCGGGACAGGGTCATATGGCTACACCTTC
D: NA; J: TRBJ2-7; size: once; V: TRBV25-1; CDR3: CASSTTSNSYEQYF; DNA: TGTGCCAGCAGCACCACTAGCAACTCCTACGAGCAGTACTTC
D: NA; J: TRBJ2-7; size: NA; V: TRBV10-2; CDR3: CASRVSGTNYEQYF; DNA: TGCGCCAGCAGAGTTTCCGGGACAAACTACGAGCAGTACTTC
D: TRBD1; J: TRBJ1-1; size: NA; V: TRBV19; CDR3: CASSRTGSIPEAFF; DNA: TGTGCCAGTAGTAGGACAGGGTCTATTCCTGAAGCTTTCTTT
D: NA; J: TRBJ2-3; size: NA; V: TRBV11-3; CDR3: CASSLGQEGDTQYF; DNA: TGTGCCAGCAGCTTAGGACAAGAGGGAGATACGCAGTATTTT
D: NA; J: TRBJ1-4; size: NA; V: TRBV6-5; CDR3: CASSYRGRANEKLFF; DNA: TGTGCCAGCAGTTATCGAGGGAGGGCTAATGAAAAACTGTTTTTT
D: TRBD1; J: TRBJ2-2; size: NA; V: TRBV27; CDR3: CASSSQGAGTGELFF; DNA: TGTGCCAGCAGTTCACAGGGGGCGGGCACCGGGGAGCTGTTTTTT
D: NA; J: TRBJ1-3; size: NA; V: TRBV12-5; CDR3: CASGLRSLNTIYF; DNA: TGTGCTAGTGGACTTCGGAGTCTAAACACCATATATTTT
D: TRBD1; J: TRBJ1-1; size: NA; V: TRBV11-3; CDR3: CASSLGTGVNTEAFF; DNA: TGTGCCAGCAGCTTGGGGACAGGGGTAAACACTGAAGCTTTCTTT
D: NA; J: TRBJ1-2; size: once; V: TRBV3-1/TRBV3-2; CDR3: CASRTGKGLGYGYTF; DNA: TGTGCCAGTAGAACAGGGAAGGGGTTAGGGTATGGCTACACCTTC
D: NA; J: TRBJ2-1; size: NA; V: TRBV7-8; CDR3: CASSLVTRNRGHEQFF; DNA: TGTGCCAGCAGCTTAGTCACCCGGAACCGCGGTCATGAGCAGTTCTTC
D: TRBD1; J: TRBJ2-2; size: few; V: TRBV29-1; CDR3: CSAYRDRDTGELFF; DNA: TGCAGCGCCTACCGGGACAGAGACACCGGGGAGCTGTTTTTT
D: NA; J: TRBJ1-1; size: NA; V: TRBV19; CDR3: CASTSLTNTEAFF; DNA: TGTGCCAGTACCAGTTTAACGAACACTGAAGCTTTCTTT
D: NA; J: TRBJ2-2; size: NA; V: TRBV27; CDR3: CASSPTRLVNTGELFF; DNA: TGTGCCAGCAGTCCAACCAGACTGGTGAACACCGGGGAGCTGTTTTTT
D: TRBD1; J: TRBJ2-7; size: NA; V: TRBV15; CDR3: CATSRDRLGQATSYEQYF; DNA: TGTGCCACCAGCAGAGATAGGTTGGGACAGGCGACCTCCTACGAGCAGTACTTC
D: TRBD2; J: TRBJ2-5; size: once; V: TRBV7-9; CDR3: CASSLTTSRDQETQYF; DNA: TGTGCCAGCAGCCTGACGACTAGCAGGGACCAAGAGACCCAGTACTTC
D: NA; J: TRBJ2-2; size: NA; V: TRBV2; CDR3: CASSEMVGLNTNTGELFF; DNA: TGTGCCAGCAGTGAAATGGTGGGGCTAAACACGAACACCGGGGAGCTGTTTTTT
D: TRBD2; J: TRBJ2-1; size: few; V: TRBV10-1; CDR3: CASSEWGTSGSNEQFF; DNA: TGCGCCAGCAGTGAATGGGGAACTAGCGGGAGTAATGAGCAGTTCTTC